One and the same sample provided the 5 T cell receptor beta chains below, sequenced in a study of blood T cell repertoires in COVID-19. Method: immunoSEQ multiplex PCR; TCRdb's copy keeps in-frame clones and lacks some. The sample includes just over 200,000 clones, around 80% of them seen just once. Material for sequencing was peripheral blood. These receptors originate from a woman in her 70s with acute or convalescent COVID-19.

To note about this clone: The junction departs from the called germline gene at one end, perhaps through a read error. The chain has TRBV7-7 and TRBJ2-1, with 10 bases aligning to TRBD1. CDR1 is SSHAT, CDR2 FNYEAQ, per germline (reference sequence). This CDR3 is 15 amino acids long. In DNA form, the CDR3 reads TGTGCCAGCAGTTTAGGGACAGGGGTCGTCAGTGAGCAGTTCTTC. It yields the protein CASSLGTGVVSEQFF.

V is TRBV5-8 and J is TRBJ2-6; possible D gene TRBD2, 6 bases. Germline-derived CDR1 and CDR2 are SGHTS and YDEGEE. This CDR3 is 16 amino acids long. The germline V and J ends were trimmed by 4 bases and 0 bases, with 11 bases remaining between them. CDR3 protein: CASSAGRVSGANVLTF. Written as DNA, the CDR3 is TGTGCCAGCAGCGCGGGACGGGTCTCTGGGGCCAACGTCCTGACTTTC.

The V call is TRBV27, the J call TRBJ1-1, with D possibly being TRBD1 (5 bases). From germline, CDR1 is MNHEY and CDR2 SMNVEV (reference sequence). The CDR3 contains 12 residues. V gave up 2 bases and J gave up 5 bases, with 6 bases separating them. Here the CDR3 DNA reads TGTGCCAGCAGTTTAAGGGGAACTGAAGCTTTCTTT. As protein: CASSLRGTEAFF.

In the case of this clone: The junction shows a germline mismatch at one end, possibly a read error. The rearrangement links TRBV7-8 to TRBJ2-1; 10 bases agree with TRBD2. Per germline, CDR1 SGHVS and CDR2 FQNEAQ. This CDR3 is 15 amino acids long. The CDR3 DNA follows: TGTGCCAGCAGCCTAGCGGGAGCGACCTACAATGAGCAGTTCTTC. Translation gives CASSLAGATYNEQFF.

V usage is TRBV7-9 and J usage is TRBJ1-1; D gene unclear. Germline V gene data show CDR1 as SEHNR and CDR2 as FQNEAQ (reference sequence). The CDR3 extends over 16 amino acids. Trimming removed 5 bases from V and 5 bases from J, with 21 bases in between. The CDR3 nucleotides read TGTGCCAGCAGCCCAGTTGGGTCGATGGCGGGAACTGAAGCTTTCTTT. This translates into CASSPVGSMAGTEAFF.